What follows are 20 T cell receptor beta chains derived from one specimen sequenced in a study of TET2 disruption in CD19-targeted CAR T cells (dated by TCRdb to the late 2010s). Interpreted using the paper, the treatment or condition label stands for: autologous CTL019 cells: CD19 CAR with 4-1BB and CD3 zeta domains. No antigen has been identified for these receptors. Library construction relied on the immunoSEQ multiplex PCR assay. Imported from immuneACCESS, the table was reduced by TCRdb to in-frame sequences with V and J called. These copies leave out some clones; in studies compared against another copy, an unresolved V gene accounts for under half, and the cause of the remainder is not known. The sample table on file contains 25,000 or so clones. The ten largest clones capture approximately 2% of the sample. This specimen consisted of CD8- CAR+ T cells sorted from cultured blood T cells, obtained for CD19 CAR T cell therapy. This sample's cell subset or site label indicates: CD8-negative CAR-positive T cells from the infusion product. These receptors came from a man in his 70s with chronic lymphocytic leukemia.

A note on this clone: The read stops 3 residues short of the end of the CDR3; the missing end is completed from the germline J gene. The V call is TRBV4-2, the J call TRBJ1-2; D not resolved. Germline lookup yields CDR1 LGHNA and CDR2 YNFKEQ. This CDR3 is 20 amino acids long. The CDR3 DNA, read in part, is TGTGCCAGCAGCCATCCGACTGGCTTATCAAGCCATACTAGCACAGATACC. Its translation: CASSHPTGLSSHTSTDT. The whole CDR3 reads CASSHPTGLSSHTSTDTYTF.

Turning to this clone: Read data end 3 residues before the CDR3 end; the end is taken from the germline J gene. This sequence joins TRBV11-1 and TRBJ1-6; TRBD1 matches 7 bases. Germline V gives CDR1 SGHAT, CDR2 FQDESV (reference sequence). V dropped 5 bases and J dropped 9; count of bases not matched to a gene: 10. This CDR3 comprises 15 residues. Partial CDR3 DNA: TGTGCCAGCAGCCCGGGGGGGGACAGAAGTTCACCC. Amino acids: CASSPGGDRSSP. The full-length CDR3 reads as CASSPGGDRSSPLHF. The whole variable domain, filled in from reference TRBV11-1 and TRBJ1-6, reads EAEVAQSPRYKITEKSQAVAFWCDPISGHATLYWYRQILGQGPELLVQFQDESVVDDSQLPKDRFSAERLKGVDSTLKIQPAELGDSAMYLCASSPGGDRSSPLHFGNGTRLTVT.

In regard to this clone: The read finishes 3 residues shy of the CDR3 end, and the germline J gene is used to complete it. V gene TRBV11-2 combines with J gene TRBJ1-2; 9 bases line up with TRBD1. Germline CDR1 and CDR2: SGHAT and FQNNGV. The CDR3 loop spans 15 amino acids. Trimming at V came to 5 bases and at J to 6 bases, leaving 10 bases not matched to a gene. The part of the CDR3 DNA that was read is TGTGCCAGCAGCCTCCAAGGGACAGGGACTAATGGC. Translation: CASSLQGTGTNG. The entire CDR3 reads CASSLQGTGTNGYTF.

About this clone: The read terminates 3 residues ahead of where the CDR3 ends, so the germline J gene completes it. The V and J genes are TRBV20-1 and TRBJ1-2; D call uncertain. The CDR3 contains 12 residues. The germline V gene encodes CDR1 DFQATT and CDR2 SNEGSKA (reference sequence). CDR3 DNA, as far as it was read: TGCAGTGCGCAGAGAGAGTACAATGAC. Encoded protein: CSAQREYND. The full CDR3 reads CSAQREYNDYTF.

With regard to this clone: The read halts 3 residues ahead of the CDR3 end, with the missing end drawn from the germline J gene. The rearrangement joins TRBV11-2 to TRBJ2-2, with D unresolved. Between the trimmed V and J ends, which lost 1 base and 2 bases, there was a span of 8 bases. Germline assignment: CDR1 SGHAT and CDR2 FQNNGV. The CDR3 totals 15 residues. Here the CDR3 reads CASSLGMANTGELFF. CDR3 bases read: TGTGCCAGCAGCTTAGGAATGGCAAACACCGGGGAG.

About this clone: Read sequence stops 3 residues before the CDR3 end, and the germline J gene provides the missing end. The genes are TRBV2 and TRBJ2-7, with 14 bases identical to TRBD2. CDR3 length: 17 residues. V was clipped by 5 bases and J by 5 bases; unmatched bases: 11. In germline, CDR1 is SNHLY, CDR2 FYNNEI. Incomplete CDR3 DNA: TGTGCCAGCAGTCCGGGACTAGCGGGGGCCTGCGTCGACGAG. Translated: CASSPGLAGACVDE. The full CDR3 protein is CASSPGLAGACVDEQYF.

With respect to this clone: The CDR3 extends 3 residues past the end of the read, so its final part is completed from the germline J gene. This chain connects TRBV19 to TRBJ2-1; D is perhaps TRBD1 (6 bases). CDR1 is LNHDA, CDR2 SQIVND, per germline (reference sequence). Trimming shortened V by 5 bases and J by 6 bases, and 11 bases separated the two germline ends. The CDR3 is made up of 13 amino acids. CDR3 sequence: CASSPTGPNEQFF. The CDR3 DNA, read in part, is TGTGCCAGTAGTCCGACAGGCCCCAATGAG.

For this clone: The read is 3 residues too short to cover the CDR3 end, so that end is filled in from the germline J gene. This rearrangement joins TRBV28 to TRBJ1-5, with a weak D call TRBD1 (5 bases). Trimming stripped 10 bases from V and 0 bases from J, with 13 bases between. Germline values: CDR1 MDHEN, CDR2 SYDVKM. This CDR3 is built from 14 residues. The CDR3 bases that were read are TGTGCCACCATTCTCGGGGGTAGCAATCAGCCC. It is translated as CATILGGSNQP. The entire CDR3 is CATILGGSNQPQHF.

Points on this clone: Coverage ceases 3 residues before the CDR3 finishes, and the germline J gene fills in the end. The genes are TRBV20-1 and TRBJ2-7, with 8 bases aligning to TRBD1. The germline V gene encodes CDR1 DFQATT and CDR2 SNEGSKA (reference sequence). The ends lost 1 base at V and 5 bases at J; junction bases unmatched: 7. CDR3 length equals 14 residues. Partial CDR3 DNA: TGCAGTGCTAGAGTGAGGGACAGGTTGGACGAG. The encoded protein is CSARVRDRLDE. The whole CDR3 region reads CSARVRDRLDEQYF.

Measured by frequency, this clone is medium-sized (0.01 to 0.1%). Read data end 3 residues before the CDR3 end; the end is taken from the germline J gene. V usage is TRBV20-1 and J usage is TRBJ1-5; tentatively, D is TRBD1 (5 bases). The CDR3 totals 13 residues. Trimming left V 2 bases short and J 0 bases short, with 5 bases between. The germline V gene encodes CDR1 DFQATT and CDR2 SNEGSKA (reference sequence). The CDR3 spells CSARQGSNQPQHF. The sequenced CDR3 bases are TGCAGTGCTAGACAGGGTAGCAATCAGCCC.

For this clone: The sequence runs out 3 residues before the end of the CDR3; the remainder is reconstructed from the germline J gene. This rearrangement joins TRBV6-2 or TRBV6-3 to TRBJ1-2, with D uncertain. Germline CDR1 reads MNHEY; CDR2 reads SVGEGT. The CDR3 totals 16 residues. V gave up 5 bases and J gave up 4 bases, with 20 bases separating them. Partial CDR3 DNA: TGTGCCAGCAGTCGCGATAGGACCGGACTCCTCTATGGC. Amino acid sequence: CASSRDRTGLLYG. The CDR3 in full is CASSRDRTGLLYGYTF.

Concerning this clone: The read halts 3 residues ahead of the CDR3 end, with the missing end drawn from the germline J gene. The chain couples TRBV9 to TRBJ2-5, with D possibly matching TRBD1 (5 bases). With 2 bases removed from V and 0 bases from J, the gap between germline ends came to 5 bases. Germline V lookup: CDR1 SGDLS, CDR2 YYNGEE. The CDR3 is made up of 13 amino acids. The CDR3 here is CASSVTDQETQYF. The sequenced part of the CDR3 DNA is TGTGCCAGCAGCGTGACAGACCAAGAGACC.

About this clone itself: The sequenced fragment ends 3 residues before the CDR3 boundary, so the rest is inferred from the germline J gene. The chain couples TRBV7-9 to TRBJ2-3, with 7 positions matching TRBD2. J gave up 3 bases and V 3 bases, and 6 bases lay outside the gene matches. The germline V gene has CDR1 SEHNR and CDR2 FQNEAQ (reference sequence). This CDR3 region has 15 residues. The CDR3 sequence: CASSFGLGLTDTQYF. The covered CDR3 bases are TGTGCCAGCAGCTTCGGACTAGGTTTAACAGATACG.

Remarks on this clone: One end of the junction varies from germline; a read error may be responsible. The read ends 3 residues before the CDR3 terminus; that terminus is restored from the germline J gene. Other nucleotide sequences from this sample produce the same CDR3. V gene TRBV7-8 combines with J gene TRBJ1-3, with D hard to call. The CDR3 is 14 residues long. In germline, CDR1 is SGHVS, CDR2 FQNEAQ. The CDR3 reads CASSPQQIGNTIYF. The part of the CDR3 DNA that was read is TGTGCCAGCAGCCCCCAACAGATTGGAAACACT.

A word on this clone: The same CDR3 arises from other DNA sequences in this sample as well. CDR3 bases read: TGCAGTGCCCTTTCGACAGGGGGCAGTGAGAGAAACACC. Translation: CSALSTGGSERNT. The CDR3 as a whole reads CSALSTGGSERNTIYF. J is TRBJ1-3 and V is TRBV20-1; TRBD1 matches 10 bases. The observed sequence ends 3 residues before the CDR3 terminus, with the missing tail filled in from the germline J gene. The CDR3 covers 16 residues. With V trimmed by 6 bases and J by 5 bases, 13 bases remained unmatched. Germline-derived CDR1 and CDR2 are DFQATT and SNEGSKA (reference sequence).

With regard to this clone: The missing CDR3 end, 3 residues past where the read stops, is filled in from the germline J gene. V gene TRBV7-6 combines with J gene TRBJ2-3; 10 nucleotides line up with TRBD2. In germline, CDR1 is SGHVS, CDR2 FNYEAQ. Trimming cost V 5 bases and J 5 bases; bases outside gene matches: 7. The CDR3 is made up of 15 amino acids. CDR3 protein: CASSQMTSGQDTQYF. The CDR3 DNA, read in part, is TGTGCCAGCAGCCAAATGACTAGCGGGCAAGATACG.

Comment on this clone: The CDR3 is cut off 3 residues early in the read; its end comes from the germline J gene. The chain couples TRBV29-1 to TRBJ1-1; 9 bases align to TRBD1. Germline assignment: CDR1 SQVTM and CDR2 ANQGSEA. V lost 2 bases to trimming and J lost 5 bases; unmatched junction nucleotides: 6. The CDR3 is 14 amino acids. Incomplete CDR3 DNA: TGCAGCGTTGAACAGGACAGGGGAAGAACTGAA. This sequence encodes CSVEQDRGRTE. From start to end, the CDR3 is CSVEQDRGRTEAFF. The variable domain in full, completed from reference TRBV29-1 and TRBJ1-1, reads SAVISQKPSRDICQRGTSLTIQCQVDSQVTMMFWYRQQPGQSLTLIATANQGSEATYESGFVIDKFPISRPNLTFSTLTVSNMSPEDSSIYLCSVEQDRGRTEAFFGQGTRLTVV.

About this clone: Read coverage stops 3 residues before the CDR3 terminus; the germline J gene supplies the remainder. This chain links TRBV20-1 with TRBJ2-7; D might be TRBD1 (6 bases). The germline V and J ends were trimmed by 5 bases and 6 bases, with 17 bases remaining between them. Per germline, CDR1 DFQATT and CDR2 SNEGSKA (reference sequence). The CDR3 covers 13 residues. CDR3 loop: CSAYRVGTTEQYF. The covered CDR3 bases are TGCAGTGCTTATCGAGTAGGGACAACCGAG.

Measured by frequency, this clone is medium-sized. Coverage ceases 3 residues before the CDR3 finishes, and the germline J gene fills in the end. The same CDR3 arises from other DNA sequences in this sample as well. This chain uses TRBV6-2 or TRBV6-3 with TRBJ1-3; D not resolved. The V end lost 4 bases, the J end lost 0 bases, and 13 bases lay between the germline ends. Germline CDR1 and CDR2: MNHEY and SVGEGT. This CDR3 comprises 16 residues. This CDR3 is CASSSGLLSSGNTIYF. The sequenced part of the CDR3 DNA is TGTGCCAGCAGTTCCGGACTCCTGAGCTCTGGAAACACC.

Concerning this clone: The CDR3 extends 3 residues past the end of the read, so its final part is completed from the germline J gene. This sequence joins TRBV7-3 and TRBJ2-3; no clear D. The CDR3 extends over 12 amino acids. The germline gives CDR1 SGHTA, CDR2 FQGTGA. V lost 3 bases, J lost 1 base, and 2 bases lay in between. CDR3 bases read: TGTGCCAGCAGCTTCGGCACAGATACG. As protein: CASSFGTDT. The CDR3 reads in full as CASSFGTDTQYF.